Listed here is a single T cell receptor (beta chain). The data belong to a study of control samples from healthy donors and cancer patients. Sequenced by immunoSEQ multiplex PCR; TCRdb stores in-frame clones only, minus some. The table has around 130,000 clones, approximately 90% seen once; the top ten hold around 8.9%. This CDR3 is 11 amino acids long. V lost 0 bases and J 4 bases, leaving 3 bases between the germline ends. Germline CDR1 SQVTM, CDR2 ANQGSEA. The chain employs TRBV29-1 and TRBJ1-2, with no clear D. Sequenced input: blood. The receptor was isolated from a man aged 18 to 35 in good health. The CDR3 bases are TGCAGCGTTGAAGAAGCCTATGGCTACACCTTC. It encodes CSVEEAYGYTF.